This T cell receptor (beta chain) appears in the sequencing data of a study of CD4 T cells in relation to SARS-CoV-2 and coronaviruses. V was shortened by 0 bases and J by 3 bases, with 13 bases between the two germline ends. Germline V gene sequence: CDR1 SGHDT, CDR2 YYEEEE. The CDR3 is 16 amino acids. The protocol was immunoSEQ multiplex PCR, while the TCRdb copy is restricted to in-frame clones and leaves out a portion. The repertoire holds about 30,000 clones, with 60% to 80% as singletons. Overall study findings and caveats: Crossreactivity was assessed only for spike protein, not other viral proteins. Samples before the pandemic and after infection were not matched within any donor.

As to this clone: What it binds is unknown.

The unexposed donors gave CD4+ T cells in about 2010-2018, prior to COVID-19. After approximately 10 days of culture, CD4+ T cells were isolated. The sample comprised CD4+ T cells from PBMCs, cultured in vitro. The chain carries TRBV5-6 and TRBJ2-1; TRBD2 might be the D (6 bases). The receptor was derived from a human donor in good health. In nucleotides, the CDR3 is TGTGCCAGCAGCTTGGGAACCGGGGGTATCTACAATGAGCAGTTCTTC. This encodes CASSLGTGGIYNEQFF.